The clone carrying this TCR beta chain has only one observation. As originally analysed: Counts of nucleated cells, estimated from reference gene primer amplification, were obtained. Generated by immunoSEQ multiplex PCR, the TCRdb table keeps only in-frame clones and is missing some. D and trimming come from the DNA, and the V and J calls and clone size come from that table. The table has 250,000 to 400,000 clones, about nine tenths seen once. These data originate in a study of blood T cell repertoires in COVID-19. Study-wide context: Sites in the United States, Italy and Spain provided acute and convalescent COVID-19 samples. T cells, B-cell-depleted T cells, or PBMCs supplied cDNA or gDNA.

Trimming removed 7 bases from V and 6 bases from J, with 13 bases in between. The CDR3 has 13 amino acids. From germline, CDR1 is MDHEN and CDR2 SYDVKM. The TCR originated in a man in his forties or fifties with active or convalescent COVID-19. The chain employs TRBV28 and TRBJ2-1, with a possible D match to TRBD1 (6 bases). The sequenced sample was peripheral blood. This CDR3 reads CASTLQQGNEQFF. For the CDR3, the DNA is TGTGCCAGCACCCTTCAACAGGGCAATGAGCAGTTCTTC.